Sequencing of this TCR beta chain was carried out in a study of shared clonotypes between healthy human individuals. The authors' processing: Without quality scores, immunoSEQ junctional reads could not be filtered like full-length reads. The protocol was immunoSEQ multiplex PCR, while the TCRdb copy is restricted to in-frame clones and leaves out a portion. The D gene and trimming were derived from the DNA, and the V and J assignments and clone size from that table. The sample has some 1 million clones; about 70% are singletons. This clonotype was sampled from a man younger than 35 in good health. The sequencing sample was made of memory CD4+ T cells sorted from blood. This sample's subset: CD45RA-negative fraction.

CDR3 in amino acids: CASSQGVTGPFGYTF. DNA for the CDR3: TGCGCCAGCAGCCAAGGCGTGACAGGCCCCTTTGGCTACACCTTC. The genes are TRBV4-1 and TRBJ1-2; D is perhaps TRBD1 (6 bases). The CDR3 runs to 15 residues. The germline V gene encodes CDR1 MGHRA and CDR2 YSYEKL. V lost 1 base to trimming and J lost 7 bases, with 16 bases between them.